What follows describes a single TCR beta chain. As yet, its antigen is unknown. TRB amplification used approximately 250 ng of peripheral blood genomic DNA. The entry originates in a study of T cell clusters in autoimmune cytopenias. Study outcomes and limitations: TRB repertoire shifts in secondary cytopenia and chronic lymphocytic leukemia mostly reflected lymphoma, not autoimmunity. Compared with active autoimmune hepatitis patients, healthy donors showed about 2.8-fold more exclusive TRB clusters. The T cell clusters came from computational analysis alone and lack functional validation. Comparing secondary cytopenia with chronic lymphocytic leukemia showed no cluster-lack signature, apparently masked by lymphoma repertoire.

TRB rearrangements were amplified by touch-down multiplex PCR with mixed TRB-A/B primers. TCRdb processed the multiplex PCR reads again and assigns one entry to each CDR3 protein, with no DNA. The listing records roughly 2,300 distinct CDR3 sequences. Germline values: CDR1 SGHAT, CDR2 FQNNGV. This CDR3 has 16 residues. This TCR came from a human donor with an autoimmune cytopenia or autoimmune hepatitis (not recorded which). Sequenced material: peripheral blood. The J gene is TRBJ2-5, the V gene TRBV11-2; TCRdb calls TRBD1, which cannot be checked without DNA. CDR3: CASTRYQQGVGETQYF.